Shown below are 25 T cell receptor beta chains from a single sample sequenced in a study of blood T cells in healthy people across ages. The use of a sample-barcoded 5' primer and a J-beta primer mix characterized a second PCR of roughly 6 to 11 cycles. TCRdb passed the 5' RACE reads through MiXCR, listing each CDR3 protein once. Of 700,000 or so distinct CDR3 sequences in the sample, approximately 40% were seen once. The specimen sequenced was blood. These receptors were collected from a man at least 80 years old in good health.

Worth noting for this clonotype: A much bigger clone sits one base away, suggesting this may be a read error. The chain links TRBV6-2 or TRBV6-3 to TRBJ2-6; D not resolved. Germline CDR1 MNHEY, CDR2 SVGEGT. V lost 10 bases and J 0 bases, leaving 13 bases between the germline ends. The length of the CDR3 is 15 residues. DNA for the CDR3: TGTGCCAACAGCTCCAGGAGCTCTGGGGCCAACGTCCTGACTTTC. Amino acid sequence: CANSSRSSGANVLTF.

CDR3 sequence: CSASPGLAGGNEQFF. The CDR3, as DNA: TGCAGTGCTAGTCCGGGACTAGCGGGGGGAAATGAGCAGTTCTTC. This sequence joins TRBV20-1 and TRBJ2-1; TRBD2 matches 15 bases. The CDR3 has 15 residues. Germline CDR1 and CDR2: DFQATT and SNEGSKA (reference sequence). V lost 3 bases to trimming and J lost 7 bases; unmatched junction nucleotides: 4.

The rearrangement links TRBV14 to TRBJ2-1; TRBD1 agrees at 9 bases. Gene TRBJ2-7 matches the end of the DNA better, so the J call may be wrong. Germline CDR1 is SGHDN and CDR2 is FVKESK. There are 14 residues in the CDR3. The DNA for the CDR3 is TGTGCCAGCAGCCGGGACAGGGTCGGCAATGAGCAGTACTTC. It encodes CASSRDRVGNEQYF.

In the case of this clonotype: It is likely a read error, because the conserved phenylalanine at the end of the CDR3 is missing. The chain links TRBV20-1 to TRBJ2-3; D ambiguous. V lost 3 bases to trimming and J lost 0 bases, with 4 bases between them. CDR1 DFQATT and CDR2 SNEGSKA come from the germline V gene (reference sequence). The CDR3 length is 12 residues. CDR3 in DNA: TGCAGTGCTAGGCCTAGCACAGATACGCAGTATGTT. As protein: CSARPSTDTQYV.

The genes are TRBV15 and TRBJ2-7; TRBD1 aligns across 8 bases. Germline assignment: CDR1 LNHNV and CDR2 YYDKDF (reference sequence). With 2 bases clipped from V and 1 base from J, the junction kept 4 bases outside the gene matches. The CDR3 length is 15 residues. The CDR3 bases are TGTGCCACCAGCAGAAATAGACAGGGGTCCTACGAGCAGTACTTC. Residues: CATSRNRQGSYEQYF.

CDR3 residues: CSGGAGGPYGYTF. The CDR3 bases are TGCAGCGGGGGGGCAGGGGGTCCCTATGGCTACACCTTC. The chain joins TRBV29-1 to TRBJ1-2; 7 bases agree with TRBD1. CDR3 size: 13 residues. CDR1 is SQVTM, CDR2 ANQGSEA, per germline. V was clipped by 7 bases and J by 4 bases; unmatched bases: 9.

The V call is TRBV24-1, the J call TRBJ2-1, with TRBD2 identical over 7 bases. The V gene's germline CDR1 is KGHDR and CDR2 SFDVKD. This CDR3 is 17 amino acids long. V lost 1 base to trimming and J lost 9 bases; unmatched junction nucleotides: 14. The CDR3 DNA follows: TGTGCCACCAGTGATTTAGACCAAATCGAGGGGAGGGGTGAGCAGTTCTTC. This gives the protein CATSDLDQIEGRGEQFF.

The chain uses TRBV28 and TRBJ2-4, with TRBD2 matching 7 bases. The J call may be mistaken, given a closer DNA end match to TRBJ2-7. The CDR3 totals 15 residues. The germline gives CDR1 MDHEN, CDR2 SYDVKM. In DNA, the CDR3 is TGTGCCAGCAGTTTATCCGGGAGGCCCCCCTACGAGCAGTACTTC. Protein: CASSLSGRPPYEQYF.

Turning to this clonotype: A read error may be the cause here, since a much bigger clone is one base away. The chain is built from TRBV5-5 and TRBJ1-3, with no clear D. This CDR3 is 12 amino acids long. Germline V gene data show CDR1 as SGHKS and CDR2 as YYEKEE (reference sequence). Trimming cost V 4 bases and J 0 bases, with 2 bases left between them. DNA of the CDR3: TGTGCCAGCAGCGCCTCTGGAAACACCATATATTTT. It translates to CASSASGNTIYF.

The V gene is TRBV5-8, the J gene TRBJ2-3; no clear D gene. Germline V gives CDR1 SGHTS, CDR2 YDEGEE. Trimming pared 4 bases from V and 1 base from J, leaving 7 bases between. The CDR3 has 13 residues. The CDR3 sequence: CASSTWGTDTQYF. CDR3 DNA sequence: TGTGCCAGCAGCACTTGGGGCACAGATACGCAGTATTTT. Variable domain in full (rest from reference TRBV5-8 and TRBJ2-3): EAGVTQSPTHLIKTRGQQATLRCSPISGHTSVYWYQQALGLGLQFLLWYDEGEERNRGNFPPRFSGRQFPNYSSELNVNALELEDSALYLCASSTWGTDTQYFGPGTRLTVL.

This sequence joins TRBV27 and TRBJ2-3; no clear D gene. CDR1 is MNHEY, CDR2 SMNVEV, per germline (reference sequence). With 5 bases removed from V and 0 bases from J, the gap between germline ends came to 15 bases. The CDR3 loop spans 16 amino acids. CDR3 coding DNA: TGTGCCAGCAGTCGTGCTCTAGGAACTAGCACAGATACGCAGTATTTT. Translating it yields CASSRALGTSTDTQYF.

Only a few counts were recorded for this clonotype. The chain carries TRBV25-1 and TRBJ2-3; 10 bases line up with TRBD2. CDR1 is MGHDK, CDR2 SYGVNS, per germline. CDR3 size: 16 residues. Losses at the gene ends were 4 bases for V and 0 bases for J; bases not matched to a gene: 4. CDR3 bases: TGTGCCAGCAGTGGAGGACTAGCGGTTAGCACAGATACGCAGTATTTT. Protein: CASSGGLAVSTDTQYF.

With respect to this clonotype: The junction does not match germline at one end; this may be a read error. The CDR3 reads CANSRPGQGRQPQHF. CDR3 nucleotides: TGTGCCAACAGTCGACCGGGACAGGGACGTCAGCCCCAGCATTTT. V and J are TRBV6-2 or TRBV6-3 and TRBJ1-5; 9 bases agree with TRBD1. This CDR3 contains 15 residues. Germline CDR1 MNHEY, CDR2 SVGEGT.

This clonotype has more than one count but fewer than ten. The rearrangement links TRBV6-2 or TRBV6-3 to TRBJ2-1; D unclear. V was cut by 6 bases and J by 5 bases, with 14 bases left in between. This CDR3 contains 14 residues. CDR1 and CDR2 from the germline V gene are MNHEY and SVGEGT. The CDR3: CASRGFLGNNEQFF. DNA of the CDR3: TGTGCCAGCAGGGGTTTTTTAGGGAACAATGAGCAGTTCTTC.

The chain joins TRBV20-1 to TRBJ2-1; TRBD2 matches at 11 bases. The ends lost 0 bases at V and 4 bases at J; junction bases unmatched: 5. CDR3 length: 16 amino acids. Per germline, CDR1 DFQATT and CDR2 SNEGSKA (reference sequence). As DNA, the CDR3 is TGCAGTGCTAGAGATATGGCTAGCGGGAGGTACAATGAGCAGTTCTTC. Translated, it gives CSARDMASGRYNEQFF.

There are a few counts of this clonotype. The genes are TRBV7-2 and TRBJ2-1, with 9 nucleotides matching TRBD2. Matching the DNA end better, TRBJ2-7 makes the J call doubtful. This CDR3 contains 17 residues. CDR1 is SGHTA, CDR2 FQGNSA, per germline. The CDR3 reads CASSLGTGTSPYNEQYF. The CDR3 DNA follows: TGTGCCAGCAGCTTAGGCACCGGGACTAGCCCCTACAATGAGCAGTACTTC.

This sequence joins TRBV9 and TRBJ2-7; 12 positions agree with TRBD2. Germline CDR1 reads SGDLS; CDR2 reads YYNGEE. The CDR3 is made up of 17 amino acids. The trim removed 0 bases at V and 7 bases at J, leaving 11 bases unmatched. The chain's CDR3 is CASSVAGLAGGPNEQYF. The CDR3 region has the DNA TGTGCCAGCAGCGTAGCTGGGCTAGCGGGAGGGCCGAATGAGCAGTACTTC. Full variable domain (outside the CDR3, taken from reference TRBV9 and TRBJ2-7): DSGVTQTPKHLITATGQRVTLRCSPRSGDLSVYWYQQSLDQGLQFLIQYYNGEERAKGNILERFSAQQFPDLHSELNLSSLELGDSALYFCASSVAGLAGGPNEQYFGPGTRLTVT.

The chain employs TRBV12-3 or TRBV12-4 and TRBJ2-3; D could derive from TRBD1 or TRBD2 (5 bases each). The V and J ends lost 5 bases and 4 bases respectively, with 19 bases between them. This CDR3 comprises 16 residues. CDR3 residues: CASSPNRGLAPDTQYF. DNA for the CDR3: TGTGCCAGCAGTCCCAACCGGGGCCTCGCCCCAGATACGCAGTATTTT.

This sequence joins TRBV6-1 and TRBJ2-3; no definite D call. The CDR3 is made up of 15 amino acids. Trimming took 1 base from V and 2 from J, leaving 10 bases between them. The germline CDR1 and CDR2 sequences are MNHNS and SASEGT. The CDR3 sequence: CASSEGLGHTDTQYF. CDR3 nucleotides: TGTGCCAGCAGTGAAGGATTGGGCCACACAGATACGCAGTATTTT.

The CDR3 spells CASTTSGVNYGYTF. DNA for the CDR3: TGTGCCAGCACTACATCCGGGGTTAACTATGGCTACACCTTC. The chain is built from TRBV28 and TRBJ1-2, with D uncertain. The CDR3 consists of 14 residues. CDR1 MDHEN and CDR2 SYDVKM come from the germline V gene. V lost 7 bases, J lost 1 base, and 13 bases lay in between.

This clonotype was detected only a few times. The genes are TRBV6-2 or TRBV6-3 and TRBJ2-2; D remains ambiguous. This CDR3 comprises 11 residues. V was shortened by 6 bases and J by 5 bases, with 4 bases between the two germline ends. CDR1 and CDR2 (germline): MNHEY, SVGEGT. The CDR3 DNA follows: TGTGCCAGCAGAATTACCGGGGAGCTGTTTTTT. Protein sequence: CASRITGELFF.

The V call is TRBV15, the J call TRBJ2-7; D is ambiguous. The CDR3 has 13 residues. CDR1 and CDR2 from the germline V gene are LNHNV and YYDKDF (reference sequence). Trimming stripped 0 bases from V and 7 bases from J, with 10 bases between. The CDR3, as DNA: TGTGCCACCAGCAGAGATGGTTGGGCGGAGCAGTACTTC. This translates into CATSRDGWAEQYF.

This clonotype showed up just a few times. The chain recombines TRBV28 with TRBJ2-6; no reliable D call. This CDR3 contains 16 residues. Germline values: CDR1 MDHEN, CDR2 SYDVKM. Trimming removed 7 bases at V and 2 bases at J, with 15 bases between. The CDR3, as DNA: TGTGCCAGCACCACGGGCGACCTACCTGGGGCCAACGTCCTGACTTTC. It is translated as CASTTGDLPGANVLTF.

V usage is TRBV11-2 and J usage is TRBJ2-2, with 7 bases that match TRBD2. There are 16 residues in the CDR3. CDR1 SGHAT and CDR2 FQNNGV come from the germline V gene. Germline trimming cut 3 bases from V and 6 bases from J; bases unmatched to any gene: 10. CDR3 residues: CASSFTLSGGAGELFF. CDR3 DNA sequence: TGTGCCAGCAGCTTTACTTTGTCGGGGGGTGCCGGGGAGCTGTTTTTT.

V and J are TRBV7-2 and TRBJ2-1; D tentatively reads TRBD1 or TRBD2 (6 bases each). Looked up from germline, CDR1 is SGHTA and CDR2 is FQGNSA. Trimming removed 2 bases from V and 0 bases from J, with 11 bases in between. This CDR3 is built from 16 residues. The CDR3 spells CASSLRGASSYNEQFF. In DNA form, the CDR3 reads TGTGCCAGCAGCTTAAGGGGGGCGAGCTCCTACAATGAGCAGTTCTTC.